These 10 T cell receptor beta chains share one sample of origin, sequenced in a study of blood T cells in healthy people across ages. Primed by a sample-barcoded 5' primer and a J-beta primer mix, a second PCR proceeded for about 6 to 11 cycles. TCRdb re-called the 5' RACE reads with MiXCR, one entry per CDR3 protein. The sample has some 920,000 distinct CDR3 sequences, 51% seen once. Input material: blood. The origin of the receptors is a woman between 55 and 75 years old in good health.

The rearrangement joins TRBV2 to TRBJ2-4; maybe TRBD2 (7 bases). TRBJ2-5 explains the end of the DNA better; the J call may be wrong. The CDR3 has 15 amino acids. Germline V CDR1 and CDR2: SNHLY, FYNNEI. The CDR3 nucleotides are TGTGCCAGCAGGGGGGGGGCCTGGGTAAGAGAGACCCAGTACTTC. It yields the protein CASRGGAWVRETQYF.

The gene calls are TRBV28 and TRBJ2-7, with 8 bases matching TRBD1. There are 15 residues in the CDR3. CDR1 and CDR2 from the germline V gene are MDHEN and SYDVKM. V dropped 3 bases and J dropped 7; count of bases not matched to a gene: 11. CDR3 sequence reads: CASSFSGGMNNEQYF. DNA for the CDR3: TGTGCCAGCAGTTTTTCAGGGGGCATGAACAATGAGCAGTACTTC.

CDR3 coding DNA: TGTGCCAGCAACCCGGGACAGGCGACTGAAGCTTTCTTT. This sequence encodes CASNPGQATEAFF. This chain connects TRBV6-2 or TRBV6-3 to TRBJ1-1, with TRBD1 matching 8 bases. Germline trimming cut 7 bases from V and 5 bases from J; bases unmatched to any gene: 6. The V gene's germline CDR1 is MNHEY and CDR2 SVGEGT. The length of the CDR3 is 13 residues.

This clonotype was seen a few times. The chain combines TRBV7-2 with TRBJ2-7; D may be TRBD1 (6 bases). The germline V gene has CDR1 SGHTA and CDR2 FQGNSA. V lost 5 bases and J 2 bases, leaving 13 bases between the germline ends. This CDR3 contains 14 residues. CDR3 DNA sequence: TGTGCCAGCAGCCTCAGGGGACCCACCTACGAGCAGTACTTC. Translation gives CASSLRGPTYEQYF.

The rearrangement links TRBV5-1 to TRBJ2-1; 9 nucleotides align to TRBD2. In germline, CDR1 is SGHRS, CDR2 YFSETQ. The CDR3 consists of 16 residues. The CDR3 DNA follows: TGCGCTAGCGGTGACCTTAGCGGGAGATCCTACAATGAGCAGTTCTTC. This sequence encodes CASGDLSGRSYNEQFF.

This clonotype appeared a few times. CDR3 protein: CASSQGGGTLAGLQETQYF. In DNA form, the CDR3 reads TGTGCCAGCAGCCAAGGGGGCGGAACACTAGCGGGGCTCCAAGAGACCCAGTACTTC. The chain is built from TRBV4-2 and TRBJ2-5; 10 bases are a match to TRBD2. Per the germline V gene, CDR1 is LGHNA and CDR2 is YNFKEQ. The CDR3 sequence is 19 residues long. Unmatched junction bases numbered 12, after V lost 1 base and J lost 1 base.

The V and J genes are TRBV20-1 and TRBJ2-5, with 9 bases identical to TRBD1. The V gene end was trimmed by 6 bases and the J gene end by 5 bases; junction bases not matched to a gene: 10. Germline V CDR1 and CDR2: DFQATT, SNEGSKA (reference sequence). This CDR3 has 14 amino acids. The CDR3 bases are TGCAGTGCCTTAGAACAGGGGGCGTGGGAGACCCAGTACTTC. It translates to CSALEQGAWETQYF.

The V and J genes are TRBV28 and TRBJ2-1; 9 nucleotides agree with TRBD2. The junction had 11 bases not matched to a gene; V was cut back by 8 bases and J by 0 bases. The CDR3 runs 17 residues. The germline V gene has CDR1 MDHEN and CDR2 SYDVKM. CDR3 protein: CASYLTGTSISYNEQFF. In DNA, the CDR3 is TGTGCCAGCTATTTAACAGGGACTAGCATCTCCTACAATGAGCAGTTCTTC.

This clonotype was recorded only once. The chain combines TRBV30 with TRBJ2-7, with 8 bases that match TRBD2. V lost 2 bases, J lost 4 bases, and 10 bases stayed unmatched. Germline V gene lookup returns CDR1 GTSNPN and CDR2 SVGIG (reference sequence). The CDR3 is 15 residues long. In DNA, the CDR3 is TGTGCCTGGAGTATAGCGGGAATTGAGTATTACGAGCAGTACTTC. Protein product: CAWSIAGIEYYEQYF.

The gene calls are TRBV29-1 and TRBJ1-4; TRBD1 is a possible D gene (5 bases). Germline-derived CDR1 and CDR2 are SQVTM and ANQGSEA. Trimming took off 3 bases at V and 7 bases at J, with 15 bases between the two ends. This CDR3 is built from 14 residues. CDR3 protein: CSVDSTGTGEKLFF. In nucleotides, the CDR3 is TGCAGCGTTGACTCGACCGGGACGGGTGAAAAACTGTTTTTT.